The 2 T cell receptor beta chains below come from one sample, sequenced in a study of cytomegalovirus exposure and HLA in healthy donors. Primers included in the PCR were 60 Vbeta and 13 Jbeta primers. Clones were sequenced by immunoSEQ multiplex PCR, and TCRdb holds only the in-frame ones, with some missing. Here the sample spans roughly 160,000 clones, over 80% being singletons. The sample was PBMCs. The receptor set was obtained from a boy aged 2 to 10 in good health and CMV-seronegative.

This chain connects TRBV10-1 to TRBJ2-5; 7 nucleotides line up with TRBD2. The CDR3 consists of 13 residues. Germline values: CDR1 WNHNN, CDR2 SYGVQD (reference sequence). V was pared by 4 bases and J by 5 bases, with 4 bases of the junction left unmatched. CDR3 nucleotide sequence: TGCGCCAGCAGTGGCGGGGGTGGTGAGACCCAGTACTTC. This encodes CASSGGGGETQYF.

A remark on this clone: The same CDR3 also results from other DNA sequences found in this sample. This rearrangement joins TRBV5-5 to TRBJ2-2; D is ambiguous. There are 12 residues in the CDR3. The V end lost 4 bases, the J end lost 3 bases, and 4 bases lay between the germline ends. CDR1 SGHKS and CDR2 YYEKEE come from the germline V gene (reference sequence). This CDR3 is CASSPYTGELFF. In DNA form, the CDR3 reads TGTGCCAGCAGCCCATACACCGGGGAGCTGTTTTTT.